The clone carrying this T cell receptor beta chain was detected once. What it recognizes is unknown. Profiled with immunoSEQ multiplex PCR; TCRdb holds only in-frame clones, not every one. The sample contains tens of thousands of clones, about 88% of which appear only once. These data belong to a study of graft-versus-host responses after intestinal transplantation. The overall study: Each transplant was multivisceral, liver-intestinal, or isolated intestinal. Study-level results: Early declines in HvG clones that occurred post-transplant were associated with peak circulating GvH clone levels. Some patients had graft-donor T cell macrochimerism, and their allografts showed high graft-versus-host to host-versus-graft clonal ratios. Ileal or blood samples showed some GvH clones first, and such clones were also found in recipient marrow.

The sequencing used unstimulated CD4+ T cells sorted from spleen or lymph node cells, collected before transplant. The source of this sequence is a human donor who was the organ donor for an intestinal transplant.

As DNA, the CDR3 is TGTGCCAGTAGTATAGCGCAGGGGGTCAATATGGAGACCCAGTACTTC. Its protein is CASSIAQGVNMETQYF. The genes are TRBV19 and TRBJ2-5; 7 bases are shared with TRBD1. V was clipped by 1 base and J by 5 bases; unmatched bases: 10. CDR1 and CDR2 (germline): LNHDA, SQIVND (reference sequence). This CDR3 has 16 residues.